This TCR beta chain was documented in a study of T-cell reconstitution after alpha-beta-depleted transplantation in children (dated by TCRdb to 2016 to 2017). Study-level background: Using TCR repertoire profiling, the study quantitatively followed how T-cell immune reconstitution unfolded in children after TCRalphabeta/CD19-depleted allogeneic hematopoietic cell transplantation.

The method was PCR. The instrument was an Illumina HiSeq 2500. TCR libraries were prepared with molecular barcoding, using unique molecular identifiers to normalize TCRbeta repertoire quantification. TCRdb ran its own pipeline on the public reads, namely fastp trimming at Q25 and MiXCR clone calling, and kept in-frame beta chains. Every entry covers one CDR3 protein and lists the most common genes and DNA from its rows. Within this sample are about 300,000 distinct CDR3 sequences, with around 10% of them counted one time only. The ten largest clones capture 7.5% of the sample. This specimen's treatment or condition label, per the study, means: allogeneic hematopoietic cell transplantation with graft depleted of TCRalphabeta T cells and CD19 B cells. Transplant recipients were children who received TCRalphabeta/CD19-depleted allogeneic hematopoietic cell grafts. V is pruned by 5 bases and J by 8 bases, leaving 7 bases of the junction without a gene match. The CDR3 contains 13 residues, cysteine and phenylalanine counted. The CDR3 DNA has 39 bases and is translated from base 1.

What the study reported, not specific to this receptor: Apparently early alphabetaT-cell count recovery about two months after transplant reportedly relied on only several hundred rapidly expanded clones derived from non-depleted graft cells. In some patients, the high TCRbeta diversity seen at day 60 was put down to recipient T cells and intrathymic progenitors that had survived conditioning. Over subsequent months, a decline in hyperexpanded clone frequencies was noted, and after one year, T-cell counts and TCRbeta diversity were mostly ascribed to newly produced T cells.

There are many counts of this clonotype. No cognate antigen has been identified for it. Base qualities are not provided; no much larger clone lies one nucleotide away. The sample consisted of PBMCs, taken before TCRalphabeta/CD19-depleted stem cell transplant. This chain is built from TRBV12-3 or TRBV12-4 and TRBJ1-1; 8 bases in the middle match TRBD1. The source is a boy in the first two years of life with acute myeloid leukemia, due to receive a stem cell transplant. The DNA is TGTGCCAGCAGTCAGGACAGGGCCGGGGAAGCTTTCTTT. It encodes CASSQDRAGEAFF.